The 25 T cell receptor beta chains listed next were all sequenced from one sample in a study of cytomegalovirus exposure and HLA in healthy donors. A multiplex PCR was run with 60 Vbeta primers and 13 Jbeta primers. Clones were read by immunoSEQ multiplex PCR, and TCRdb kept only the in-frame ones, dropping some. The table shows more than 45,000 clones, with around 68% occurring only once. The material sequenced was PBMCs. These TCRs come from a man aged 25-40 years in good health and CMV-seronegative.

DNA of the CDR3: TGTGCCACCAGCAGTGGGGGGGCGCGTTACGAGCAGTACTTC. Its protein is CATSSGGARYEQYF. The chain joins TRBV15 to TRBJ2-7; tentatively, D is TRBD2 (7 bases). CDR1 LNHNV and CDR2 YYDKDF come from the germline V gene (reference sequence). V dropped 3 bases and J dropped 4 bases, with 13 bases sitting between them. The CDR3 has 14 residues.

The chain is built from TRBV6-5 and TRBJ2-1; 11 nucleotides align to TRBD2. V trimming: 7 bases; J trimming: 7 bases; junction bases outside the gene matches: 6. The germline CDR1 and CDR2 sequences are MNHEY and SVGAGI. The CDR3 length is 14 residues. This CDR3 reads CASKPGLAANEQFF. For the CDR3, the DNA is TGTGCCAGCAAACCGGGACTAGCGGCAAATGAGCAGTTCTTC.

The chain carries TRBV29-1 and TRBJ2-1; tentative D call: TRBD1 (6 bases). This CDR3 region has 12 residues. V lost 4 bases and J lost 5, with 9 bases in between. Germline V gives CDR1 SQVTM, CDR2 ANQGSEA. CDR3 in amino acids: CSVVRGNNEQFF. Written as DNA, the CDR3 is TGCAGCGTTGTTAGGGGGAACAATGAGCAGTTCTTC.

The gene calls are TRBV30 and TRBJ2-5; D perhaps matches TRBD1 (7 bases). The CDR3 is 11 residues long. Deletions cut 5 bases from V and 5 bases from J, with 9 bases between. Looked up from germline, CDR1 is GTSNPN and CDR2 is SVGIG (reference sequence). For the CDR3, the DNA is TGTGCCTGGGGAGGGGGCGAGACCCAGTACTTC. It codes for CAWGGGETQYF.

The chain is built from TRBV6-5 and TRBJ1-2; the D is unclear. The CDR3 totals 15 residues. Trimming stripped 5 bases from V and 2 bases from J, with 15 bases between. Germline CDR1 MNHEY, CDR2 SVGAGI. The CDR3 coding sequence is TGTGCCAGCAGTGCGGGCTACCCGGGCAACTATGGCTACACCTTC. Its protein product is CASSAGYPGNYGYTF.

V usage is TRBV10-2 and J usage is TRBJ2-7, with 7 bases matching TRBD1. The CDR3 loop spans 14 amino acids. Looked up from germline, CDR1 is WSHSY and CDR2 is SAAADI. The CDR3 sequence is CATRTGASYYEQYF. CDR3 sequence (DNA): TGCGCTACACGAACAGGGGCCTCCTACTACGAGCAGTACTTC.

V and J are TRBV4-1 and TRBJ2-1; 9 positions match TRBD2. In germline, CDR1 is MGHRA, CDR2 YSYEKL. The CDR3 extends over 15 amino acids. V was pared by 2 bases and J by 4 bases, with 3 bases of the junction left unmatched. The CDR3 is CASSQLAGEYNEQFF. The CDR3 DNA reads as TGCGCCAGCAGCCAATTAGCGGGGGAATACAATGAGCAGTTCTTC.

This clone was observed once. For the CDR3, the DNA is TGTGCCACCAGGGGGACCGGCGGGAGCTACGAGCAGTACTTC. Its protein product is CATRGTGGSYEQYF. The chain carries TRBV15 and TRBJ2-7; 7 bases match TRBD2. V lost 6 bases and J lost 3; bases outside the gene matches: 8. The CDR3 contains 14 residues. Germline CDR1 LNHNV, CDR2 YYDKDF (reference sequence).

This chain joins TRBV6-1 and TRBJ2-5, with D perhaps matching TRBD1 (6 bases). Germline-derived CDR1 and CDR2 are MNHNS and SASEGT. The CDR3 contains 18 residues. Trimming removed 0 bases from V and 4 bases from J, with 21 bases in between. The CDR3 DNA is TGTGCCAGCAGTGAAGCCGGTGCGCTATGGGGGCGCTTAGAGACCCAGTACTTC. Translating gives CASSEAGALWGRLETQYF.

The V and J genes are TRBV5-3 and TRBJ2-1; 9 nucleotides line up with TRBD1. TRBV5-3 is flagged as an ORF with uncertain function. CDR3 size: 20 residues. V dropped 0 bases and J dropped 8; count of bases not matched to a gene: 21. In nucleotides, the CDR3 is TGTGCCAGAAGCTTGGAGTGTGACTGGGACAGGGAGGGTACATGGGATGAGCAGTTCTTC. Residues: CARSLECDWDREGTWDEQFF.

This chain connects TRBV4-2 to TRBJ2-5; 9 nucleotides align to TRBD2. TRBJ2-7 matches the DNA end more closely, so the J call is doubtful. In germline, CDR1 is LGHNA, CDR2 YNFKEQ. The CDR3 length is 18 residues. The DNA of the CDR3 is TGTGCCAGCAGCCAAGCCCCATCTAGCGGGATCTTCTCCTACGAGCAGTACTTC. Its translation is CASSQAPSSGIFSYEQYF.

V gene TRBV10-3 combines with J gene TRBJ1-1; 8 bases are shared with TRBD1. Trimming took 3 bases from V and 5 from J; bases not matched to a gene: 8. Germline V gene sequence: CDR1 ENHRY, CDR2 SYGVKD. CDR3 length equals 15 residues. The CDR3 DNA sequence: TGTGCCATCAGTGATTCAGGGACAGGCAGGACTGAAGCTTTCTTT. It is translated as CAISDSGTGRTEAFF.

This clone was seen only a few times. The chain carries TRBV11-2 and TRBJ2-2; the D gene is possibly TRBD1 (6 bases). The V end was cut by 6 bases, the J end by 5 bases, with 13 bases between. Per germline, CDR1 SGHAT and CDR2 FQNNGV. The CDR3 runs 14 residues. Here the CDR3 DNA reads TGTGCCAGCAGTTCTCAGGGGCGTACCGGGGAGCTGTTTTTT. It codes for CASSSQGRTGELFF.

J is TRBJ1-1 and V is TRBV6-5; 7 bases are a match to TRBD1. The J segment lost 8 bases and the V segment lost 0 bases, leaving 6 bases of the junction unmatched. From germline, CDR1 is MNHEY and CDR2 SVGAGI. The CDR3 spans 14 residues. Here the CDR3 DNA reads TGTGCCAGCAGTTACTCGACAGGGTGGACCGAAGCTTTCTTT. Translation: CASSYSTGWTEAFF.

The rearrangement uses TRBV19 and TRBJ1-2; no reliable D call. Trimming left V 2 bases short and J 1 base short, with 8 bases between. This CDR3 region has 14 residues. Per the germline V gene, CDR1 is LNHDA and CDR2 is SQIVND (reference sequence). CDR3 residues: CASSISDNNYGYTF. The CDR3 nucleotides are TGTGCCAGTAGTATAAGTGACAATAACTATGGCTACACCTTC.

In its sample, this clone was seen once. The V gene is TRBV7-8, the J gene TRBJ1-1; unclear D gene. Germline loops: CDR1 SGHVS, CDR2 FQNEAQ. The CDR3 consists of 13 residues. Trimming cost V 4 bases and J 5 bases, with 11 bases left between them. The CDR3 region has the DNA TGTGCCAGCAGCTCGAGAGGAGAAACTGAAGCTTTCTTT. It yields the protein CASSSRGETEAFF.

A few counts support this clone. This chain connects TRBV9 to TRBJ2-5; D is possibly TRBD2 (6 bases). Deletions cut 0 bases from V and 0 bases from J, with 9 bases between. The CDR3 length is 15 residues. The V gene's germline CDR1 is SGDLS and CDR2 YYNGEE. The DNA of the CDR3 is TGTGCCAGCAGCGTAGCCGCGGGGAACCAAGAGACCCAGTACTTC. Amino acids: CASSVAAGNQETQYF.

This sequence joins TRBV12-5 and TRBJ2-7, with TRBD2 identical over 7 bases. CDR1 and CDR2 (germline): LGHNT, FRNRAP. V was clipped by 6 bases and J by 1 base; unmatched bases: 6. CDR3 length equals 14 residues. The CDR3 sequence is CASGDPGGSYEQYF. CDR3 DNA: TGTGCTAGTGGGGACCCGGGGGGATCCTACGAGCAGTACTTC.

The chain has TRBV6-1 and TRBJ2-7; D is possibly TRBD1 (7 bases). V was pared by 5 bases and J by 4 bases, with 18 bases between. The germline V gene has CDR1 MNHNS and CDR2 SASEGT. This CDR3 contains 15 residues. The CDR3 protein is CASSRESAGGYEQYF. Written as DNA, the CDR3 is TGTGCCAGCAGTCGTGAGAGTGCAGGGGGGTACGAGCAGTACTTC.

The chain recombines TRBV6-4 with TRBJ2-3, with 7 bases matching TRBD2. CDR1 and CDR2 (germline): MRHNA, SNTAGT. V lost 9 bases and J lost 0; bases outside the gene matches: 9. The CDR3 is 15 amino acids. The CDR3 DNA is TGTGCCAGGTTAGGGAGGGGTCGAAGCACAGATACGCAGTATTTT. Translation gives CARLGRGRSTDTQYF.

V is TRBV29-1 and J is TRBJ2-1; the match to TRBD1 covers 7 bases. Germline V gives CDR1 SQVTM, CDR2 ANQGSEA. There are 12 residues in the CDR3. The V segment lost 3 bases and the J segment 11 bases; nucleotides outside the gene matches: 7. The CDR3 DNA reads TGCAGCGTTGAGTCCGGGACAGCGAAGCAGTTCTTC. Translated: CSVESGTAKQFF.

This clone was seen a few times. J is TRBJ2-1 and V is TRBV7-9; D remains ambiguous. In germline, CDR1 is SEHNR, CDR2 FQNEAQ (reference sequence). The V end lost 1 base, the J end lost 4 bases, and 11 bases lay between the germline ends. The CDR3 covers 15 residues. CDR3 nucleotide sequence: TGTGCCAGCAGCTTAGATGGCCTAGGTTACAATGAGCAGTTCTTC. Its translation is CASSLDGLGYNEQFF. The full variable domain, in which reference TRBV7-9 and TRBJ2-1 provide the parts outside the CDR3, is DTGVSQNPRHKITKRGQNVTFRCDPISEHNRLYWYRQTLGQGPEFLTYFQNEAQLEKSRLLSDRFSAERPKGSFSTLEIQRTEQGDSAMYLCASSLDGLGYNEQFFGPGTRLTVL.

The V and J genes are TRBV18 and TRBJ2-3; TRBD2 is a possible D gene (5 bases). Trimming shortened V by 0 bases and J by 0 bases, and 13 bases separated the two germline ends. The CDR3 is 17 amino acids. Per the germline V gene, CDR1 is KGHSH and CDR2 is LQKENI. The CDR3 DNA is TGTGCCAGCTCACCACCTGGCGGGCGCCCTAGCACAGATACGCAGTATTTT. Amino acid sequence: CASSPPGGRPSTDTQYF.

The CDR3 is CASSFPEPAIYF. Written as DNA, the CDR3 is TGTGCCAGCAGTTTTCCGGAGCCTGCCATATATTTT. The V call is TRBV28, the J call TRBJ1-3; no firm D call. V lost 3 bases and J lost 11, with 11 bases in between. The CDR3 is made up of 12 amino acids. Germline-derived CDR1 and CDR2 are MDHEN and SYDVKM.

This chain connects TRBV2 to TRBJ2-5, with D perhaps matching TRBD1 (6 bases). Trimming removed 4 bases from V and 4 bases from J, with 10 bases in between. The CDR3 totals 13 residues. Germline CDR1 SNHLY, CDR2 FYNNEI. The CDR3 bases are TGTGCCAGCAGTGCGAACAGGGCAGAGACCCAGTACTTC. It specifies CASSANRAETQYF. Together with reference TRBV2 and TRBJ2-5, the CDR3 gives the full variable domain: EPEVTQTPSHQVTQMGQEVILRCVPISNHLYFYWYRQILGQKVEFLVSFYNNEISEKSEIFDDQFSVERPDGSNFTLKIRSTKLEDSAMYFCASSANRAETQYFGPGTRLLVL.